The 28 T cell receptor beta chains in this list originate from one sample, sequenced in a study of blood T cell repertoires in COVID-19. Sequencing used immunoSEQ multiplex PCR; TCRdb keeps in-frame clones, though not all of them. The sample shows fewer than 250,000 clones, around 89% of them seen only once. Input material: peripheral blood. The receptors originated from a man between 65 and 79 years old with acute or convalescent COVID-19.

The V and J genes are TRBV2 and TRBJ2-7, with D perhaps TRBD1 (5 bases). V lost 4 bases and J lost 4, with 14 bases in between. Germline-derived CDR1 and CDR2 are SNHLY and FYNNEI. The CDR3 is 14 amino acids. The CDR3 loop is CASSVEGDRYEQYF. The CDR3, as DNA: TGTGCCAGCAGTGTAGAAGGGGATCGGTACGAGCAGTACTTC. Full variable domain (outside the CDR3, taken from reference TRBV2 and TRBJ2-7): EPEVTQTPSHQVTQMGQEVILRCVPISNHLYFYWYRQILGQKVEFLVSFYNNEISEKSEIFDDQFSVERPDGSNFTLKIRSTKLEDSAMYFCASSVEGDRYEQYFGPGTRLTVT.

The J gene is TRBJ2-1, the V gene TRBV24-1, with 10 bases matching TRBD2. The CDR3 extends over 16 amino acids. The ends lost 5 bases at V and 4 bases at J; junction bases unmatched: 7. The V gene's germline CDR1 is KGHDR and CDR2 SFDVKD. The CDR3: CATSGSGLALYNEQFF. In DNA, the CDR3 is TGTGCCACCAGTGGGTCGGGACTAGCGCTATACAATGAGCAGTTCTTC.

The chain links TRBV7-9 to TRBJ2-5, with a possible D match to TRBD2 (5 bases). The CDR3 loop spans 15 amino acids. V dropped 3 bases and J dropped 2 bases, with 13 bases sitting between them. Germline values: CDR1 SEHNR, CDR2 FQNEAQ (reference sequence). The CDR3 spells CASSFLGEWQETQYF. The CDR3 nucleotides are TGTGCCAGCAGCTTTCTGGGAGAATGGCAAGAGACCCAGTACTTC.

The J gene is TRBJ2-5, the V gene TRBV19; a weak D match, TRBD2 (5 bases). In germline, CDR1 is LNHDA, CDR2 SQIVND (reference sequence). The V end was cut by 5 bases, the J end by 7 bases, with 20 bases between. The CDR3 is 15 residues long. The CDR3 nucleotides are TGTGCCAGTAGTCATAGAGCGGCTAGAGAGGGGACCCAGTACTTC. This encodes CASSHRAAREGTQYF.

This clone occurred a few times. J is TRBJ1-1 and V is TRBV4-2, with TRBD1 as a possible D gene (6 bases). This CDR3 is 14 amino acids long. The V end was cut by 4 bases, the J end by 5 bases, with 14 bases between. Germline CDR1 reads LGHNA; CDR2 reads YNFKEQ. The CDR3 loop reads CASSLQGGGTEAFF. The CDR3 DNA reads TGTGCCAGCAGCCTACAAGGGGGAGGGACTGAAGCTTTCTTT.

The rearrangement uses TRBV11-2 and TRBJ2-3; a weak D match, TRBD2 (5 bases). The germline V gene has CDR1 SGHAT and CDR2 FQNNGV. The CDR3 loop spans 13 amino acids. V lost 0 bases and J 12 bases, leaving 13 bases between the germline ends. CDR3 DNA sequence: TGTGCCAGCAGCTTAGATCGCGACTATTTACAGTATTTT. Translating it yields CASSLDRDYLQYF.

CDR3 sequence: CASRPGSGNTIYF. The CDR3 DNA reads TGTGCCAGCAGGCCAGGTTCTGGAAACACCATATATTTT. V gene TRBV3-1 (or the pseudogene TRBV3-2) combines with J gene TRBJ1-3; D remains ambiguous. This CDR3 is 13 amino acids long. CDR1 is LGHDT and CDR2 is YNNKEL in the germline V gene (reference sequence). Trimming removed 6 bases from V and 1 base from J, with 7 bases in between.

V and J are TRBV19 and TRBJ1-3; D is ambiguous. Germline lookup yields CDR1 LNHDA and CDR2 SQIVND (reference sequence). This CDR3 contains 17 residues. The V gene lost 5 bases and the J gene lost 0 bases, with 17 bases spanning the gap. CDR3 loop: CASSRRGNGPSGNTIYF. CDR3 bases: TGTGCCAGTAGTCGTAGAGGCAACGGCCCCTCTGGAAACACCATATATTTT. The variable domain in full, completed from reference TRBV19 and TRBJ1-3, reads DGGITQSPKYLFRKEGQNVTLSCEQNLNHDAMYWYRQDPGQGLRLIYYSQIVNDFQKGDIAEGYSVSREKKESFPLTVTSAQKNPTAFYLCASSRRGNGPSGNTIYFGEGSWLTVV.

The gene calls are TRBV9 and TRBJ2-3; possibly TRBD1 for D (6 bases). The CDR3 has 14 residues. The V end was cut by 0 bases, the J end by 5 bases, with 10 bases between. Germline V gene lookup returns CDR1 SGDLS and CDR2 YYNGEE. CDR3: CASSVDTGRDTQYF. As DNA, the CDR3 is TGTGCCAGCAGCGTAGACACAGGGCGAGATACGCAGTATTTT. The complete variable domain, with remaining parts taken from reference TRBV9 and TRBJ2-3, reads DSGVTQTPKHLITATGQRVTLRCSPRSGDLSVYWYQQSLDQGLQFLIQYYNGEERAKGNILERFSAQQFPDLHSELNLSSLELGDSALYFCASSVDTGRDTQYFGPGTRLTVL.

The chain is built from TRBV20-1 and TRBJ2-5, with TRBD2 as a possible D gene (6 bases). CDR3 length equals 11 residues. The V gene's germline CDR1 is DFQATT and CDR2 SNEGSKA (reference sequence). Deletions cut 8 bases from V and 4 bases from J, with 11 bases between. The CDR3 here is CSSGAGETQYF. In DNA, the CDR3 is TGCAGTTCGGGAGCGGGAGAGACCCAGTACTTC.

The rearrangement joins TRBV5-1 to TRBJ2-7, with a weak D call TRBD1 (6 bases). Deletions cut 7 bases from V and 3 bases from J, with 17 bases between. CDR1 is SGHRS and CDR2 is YFSETQ in the germline V gene. This CDR3 region has 14 residues. CDR3 loop: CASRKRTVDYEQYF. In nucleotides, the CDR3 is TGCGCCAGCCGAAAGCGGACAGTGGACTACGAGCAGTACTTC. The full variable domain, with the rest looked up from reference TRBV5-1 and TRBJ2-7, is KAGVTQTPRYLIKTRGQQVTLSCSPISGHRSVSWYQQTPGQGLQFLFEYFSETQRNKGNFPGRFSGRQFSNSRSEMNVSTLELGDSALYLCASRKRTVDYEQYFGPGTRLTVT.

The chain recombines TRBV5-1 with TRBJ2-7; 7 nucleotides match TRBD1. V gave up 3 bases and J gave up 7 bases; unmatched junction bases: 10. This CDR3 is built from 14 residues. In germline, CDR1 is SGHRS, CDR2 YFSETQ. CDR3 sequence: CASSSTTGPLEQYF. The CDR3, as DNA: TGCGCCAGCAGCTCTACGACAGGGCCCCTGGAGCAGTACTTC.

This clone showed up just a few times. The chain recombines TRBV12-3 or TRBV12-4 with TRBJ1-5, with D tentatively TRBD1 (5 bases). This CDR3 is 13 amino acids long. V was clipped by 5 bases and J by 7 bases, with 12 bases between them. This CDR3 reads CASSPGNRQPQHF. The CDR3 DNA reads TGTGCCAGCAGTCCAGGGAACCGGCAGCCCCAGCATTTT.

The chain uses TRBV7-3 and TRBJ2-1, with 7 bases identical to TRBD2. Trimming removed 1 base from V and 8 bases from J; junction bases left unmatched: 11. Germline CDR1 and CDR2: SGHTA and FQGTGA. This CDR3 has 16 amino acids. The CDR3 nucleotides read TGTGCCAGCAGCTTAAATCCCGGGGGGAGGTACGATGAGCAGTTCTTC. Its protein is CASSLNPGGRYDEQFF.

This chain joins TRBV5-8 and TRBJ2-5; 16 positions match TRBD2. The V gene's germline CDR1 is SGHTS and CDR2 YDEGEE. The trim removed 3 bases at V and 5 bases at J, leaving 1 base unmatched. The CDR3 spans 15 residues. The CDR3 bases are TGTGCCAGCAGCTCGGGACTAGCGGGAGGGGAGACCCAGTACTTC. It specifies CASSSGLAGGETQYF.

The chain combines TRBV6-4 with TRBJ2-3; perhaps TRBD2 as D (5 bases). Germline assignment: CDR1 MRHNA and CDR2 SNTAGT. This CDR3 contains 14 residues. V lost 5 bases and J 4 bases, leaving 13 bases between the germline ends. DNA for the CDR3: TGTGCCAGCAGTTACAAAGAGGGCCCAGATACGCAGTATTTT. Residues: CASSYKEGPDTQYF.

The chain uses TRBV6-6 and TRBJ1-3, with a weak D call TRBD1 (6 bases). The CDR3 length is 13 residues. Per the germline V gene, CDR1 is MNHNY and CDR2 is SVGAGI (reference sequence). CDR3 nucleotides: TGTGCATCTGGAACAGGGTCTGGAAACACCATATATTTT. Translating it yields CASGTGSGNTIYF.

The CDR3 DNA reads TGTGCCAGTAGTATAGACAGGGGTGAACAGCCCCAGCATTTT. This translates into CASSIDRGEQPQHF. The chain carries TRBV19 and TRBJ1-5; D possibly corresponds to TRBD1 (6 bases). V was shortened by 0 bases and J by 7 bases, with 10 bases between the two germline ends. Germline V gives CDR1 LNHDA, CDR2 SQIVND (reference sequence). CDR3 length: 14 amino acids.

The chain couples TRBV19 to TRBJ1-5; 8 nucleotides line up with TRBD1. CDR1 and CDR2 (germline): LNHDA, SQIVND (reference sequence). The CDR3 runs 14 residues. V lost 4 bases to trimming and J lost 9 bases; unmatched junction nucleotides: 8. The CDR3 region is CASSTTGAVSPQHF. DNA of the CDR3: TGTGCCAGTAGTACGACAGGGGCGGTGTCGCCCCAGCATTTT.

The chain has TRBV11-2 and TRBJ2-2; no clear D. Germline V gene sequence: CDR1 SGHAT, CDR2 FQNNGV. The CDR3 is 15 residues long. The V gene lost 1 base and the J gene lost 6 bases, with 12 bases spanning the gap. The CDR3 region is CASSLAGSSSGELFF. CDR3 nucleotides: TGTGCCAGCAGCTTAGCGGGTAGTTCTTCCGGGGAGCTGTTTTTT. Full variable domain (outside the CDR3, taken from reference TRBV11-2 and TRBJ2-2): EAGVAQSPRYKIIEKRQSVAFWCNPISGHATLYWYQQILGQGPKLLIQFQNNGVVDDSQLPKDRFSAERLKGVDSTLKIQPAKLEDSAVYLCASSLAGSSSGELFFGEGSRLTVL.

This CDR3 reads CASRQQGSNYGYTF. CDR3 coding DNA: TGTGCCAGCAGACAACAGGGGTCTAACTATGGCTACACCTTC. This chain links TRBV5-4 with TRBJ1-2; 7 nucleotides line up with TRBD1. V was clipped by 5 bases and J by 0 bases; unmatched bases: 4. The CDR3 spans 14 residues. From germline, CDR1 is SGHNT and CDR2 YYREEE (reference sequence).

In regard to this clone: The sample carries other DNA sequences with the same CDR3. This chain links TRBV11-2 with TRBJ2-7; D not resolved. The germline CDR1 and CDR2 sequences are SGHAT and FQNNGV. The CDR3 spans 13 residues. V was pared by 1 base and J by 3 bases, with 7 bases between. CDR3 nucleotide sequence: TGTGCCAGCAGCTTAGGCGCCATCTACGAGCAGTACTTC. It translates to CASSLGAIYEQYF. The full variable domain, completed using reference TRBV11-2 and TRBJ2-7, is EAGVAQSPRYKIIEKRQSVAFWCNPISGHATLYWYQQILGQGPKLLIQFQNNGVVDDSQLPKDRFSAERLKGVDSTLKIQPAKLEDSAVYLCASSLGAIYEQYFGPGTRLTVT.

The CDR3 is CASSQDDLHSGDTQYF. The CDR3 region has the DNA TGTGCCAGCAGCCAAGATGATTTACATTCGGGGGATACGCAGTATTTT. The chain carries TRBV3-1 (or the pseudogene TRBV3-2) and TRBJ2-3; D is possibly TRBD2 (5 bases). CDR1 and CDR2 from the germline V gene are LGHDT and YNNKEL (reference sequence). The CDR3 length is 16 residues. V dropped 0 bases and J dropped 6 bases, with 16 bases sitting between them.

The CDR3 DNA reads as TGTGCCAGTAGTATTGCGACAGGGGCCAGCGGTGAAGCTTTCTTT. As protein: CASSIATGASGEAFF. The chain links TRBV19 to TRBJ1-1; 8 nucleotides line up with TRBD1. The CDR3 spans 15 residues. With V trimmed by 3 bases and J by 7 bases, 10 bases remained unmatched. The germline gives CDR1 LNHDA, CDR2 SQIVND (reference sequence).

J is TRBJ2-1 and V is TRBV5-4; 8 bases align to TRBD1. Germline CDR1 is SGHNT and CDR2 is YYREEE (reference sequence). The V segment lost 3 bases and the J segment 8 bases; nucleotides outside the gene matches: 10. CDR3 length: 15 amino acids. CDR3 sequence: CASSWDRSNSYEQFF. Here the CDR3 DNA reads TGTGCCAGCAGCTGGGACAGGTCGAATAGTTATGAGCAGTTCTTC.

The rearrangement links TRBV5-1 to TRBJ2-7; D remains unclear. The germline V and J ends were trimmed by 2 bases and 0 bases, with 12 bases remaining between them. This CDR3 region has 15 residues. Per the germline V gene, CDR1 is SGHRS and CDR2 is YFSETQ. The CDR3 spells CASSFSSSSSYEQYF. The CDR3 bases are TGCGCCAGCAGCTTTAGCTCAAGCAGCTCCTACGAGCAGTACTTC.

The chain's CDR3 is CASSWERGKYTDTQYF. The CDR3 region has the DNA TGTGCCAGCAGTTGGGAGAGGGGGAAATACACAGATACGCAGTATTTT. The J gene is TRBJ2-3, the V gene TRBV25-1; D possibly corresponds to TRBD1 (6 bases). The germline V and J ends were trimmed by 5 bases and 2 bases, with 17 bases remaining between them. The germline gives CDR1 MGHDK, CDR2 SYGVNS. CDR3 size: 16 residues. Variable domain in full (rest from reference TRBV25-1 and TRBJ2-3): EADIYQTPRYLVIGTGKKITLECSQTMGHDKMYWYQQDPGMELHLIHYSYGVNSTEKGDLSSESTVSRIRTEHFPLTLESARPSHTSQYLCASSWERGKYTDTQYFGPGTRLTVL.

The chain couples TRBV7-8 to TRBJ2-7; D perhaps matches TRBD2 (6 bases). Trimming stripped 3 bases from V and 2 bases from J, with 8 bases between. The CDR3 sequence is 13 residues long. The germline CDR1 and CDR2 sequences are SGHVS and FQNEAQ. The CDR3 is CASSFGGTYEQYF. DNA for the CDR3: TGTGCCAGCAGCTTTGGGGGGACCTACGAGCAGTACTTC.